The present TCR beta chain was sequenced within a study of CD8 T cells in ankylosing spondylitis. Germline values: CDR1 SGDLS, CDR2 YYNGEE. The CDR3 is made up of 17 amino acids. Quantitative 5'-RACE was performed with molecular barcodes, and it yielded the TCR beta libraries. MiXCR, run by TCRdb on the 5' RACE reads, gives a single entry per CDR3 protein. The sample carries tens of thousands of distinct CDR3 sequences, about 5.2% recorded once. The study, taken as a whole, reports: The study looked at matched synovial fluid samples from ankylosing spondylitis patients. Disease-linked clones were reported to be significantly enriched there. Several highly homologous variants made up a TCR beta motif, and this motif appeared characteristic of ankylosing spondylitis blood. Earlier studies detected some motif variants in reactive arthritis synovial fluid and blood.

A word on this clonotype: Its specificity is not known. One base away lies a much larger clone, so this may be a sequencing read error.

Specimen: blood, either unsorted or a sorted T cell fraction (not recorded which). This TCR derives from a female donor with ankylosing spondylitis or in good health (not recorded which). V usage is TRBV9 and J usage is TRBJ2-2; the match to TRBD2 covers 11 bases. CDR3 amino acids: CASSVGVASGRTGELSF. The CDR3 coding sequence is TGTGCCAGCAGCGTAGGAGTGGCTAGCGGGAGGACCGGGGAGCTGTCTTTT.